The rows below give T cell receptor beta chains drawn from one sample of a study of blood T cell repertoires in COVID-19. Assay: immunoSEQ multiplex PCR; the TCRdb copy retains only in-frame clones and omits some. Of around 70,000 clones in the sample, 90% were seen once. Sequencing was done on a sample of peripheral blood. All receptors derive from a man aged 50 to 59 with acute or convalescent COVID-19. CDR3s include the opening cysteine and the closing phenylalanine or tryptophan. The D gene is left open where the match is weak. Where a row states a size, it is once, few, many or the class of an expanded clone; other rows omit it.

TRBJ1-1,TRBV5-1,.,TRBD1,CASSPVGGRGEAFF,TGCGCCAGCAGCCCGGTAGGGGGCCGGGGGGAAGCTTTCTTT
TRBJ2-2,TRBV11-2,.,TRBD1,CASSRGQVDTGELFF,TGTGCCAGCAGCCGCGGACAGGTTGACACCGGGGAGCTGTTTTTT
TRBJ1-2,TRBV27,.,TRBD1,CASSPGQGLGYTF,TGTGCCAGCAGTCCGGGACAGGGGTTGGGCTACACCTTC
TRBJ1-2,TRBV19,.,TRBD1,CASGDRNYGYTF,TGTGCCAGTGGGGACAGGAACTATGGCTACACCTTC
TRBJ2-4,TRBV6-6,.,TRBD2,CASSYSGRRPKNIQYF,TGTGCCAGCAGTTACTCCGGGAGGCGGCCCAAAAACATTCAGTACTTC
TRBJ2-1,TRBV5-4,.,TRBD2,CASSLGVGGRLAYEQFF,TGTGCCAGCAGCTTGGGGGTTGGGGGGAGACTAGCGTATGAGCAGTTCTTC
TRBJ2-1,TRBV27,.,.,CASSFVGSSGQVEQFF,TGTGCCAGCAGTTTTGTCGGGAGTTCCGGTCAGGTTGAGCAGTTCTTC
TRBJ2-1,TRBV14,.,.,CASSHYGGAANNEQFF,TGTGCCAGCAGCCACTATGGGGGGGCCGCCAACAATGAGCAGTTCTTC
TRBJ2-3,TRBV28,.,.,CASVGSADTQYF,TGTGCCAGCGTGGGTAGCGCAGATACGCAGTATTTT
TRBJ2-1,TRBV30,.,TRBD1,CAWGTGKSYNEQFF,TGTGCCTGGGGGACAGGGAAGTCCTACAATGAGCAGTTCTTC
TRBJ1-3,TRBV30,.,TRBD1,CAFGQGAGNTIYF,TGTGCCTTTGGACAGGGGGCTGGAAACACCATATATTTT
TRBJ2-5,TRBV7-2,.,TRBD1,CASSLAPGQGETQYF,TGTGCCAGCAGCTTAGCCCCGGGACAGGGGGAGACCCAGTACTTC
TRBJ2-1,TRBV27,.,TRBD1,CASSLYAGTGIYNEQFF,TGTGCCAGCAGTTTATACGCGGGGACAGGGATATACAATGAGCAGTTCTTC
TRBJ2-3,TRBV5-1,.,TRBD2,CASVRASGVTDTQYF,TGCGCCTCTGTGCGGGCTAGCGGTGTAACAGATACGCAGTATTTT
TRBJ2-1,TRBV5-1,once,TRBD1,CASSLPSGGRGEQFF,TGCGCCAGCAGCTTGCCTTCAGGGGGAAGAGGTGAGCAGTTCTTC
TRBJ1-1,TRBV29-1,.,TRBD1,CSAPRWDSHEAFF,TGCAGCGCCCCCCGATGGGACAGTCATGAAGCTTTCTTT
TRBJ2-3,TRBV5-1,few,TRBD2,CASSPGTSGRDTQYF,TGCGCCAGCAGCCCCGGGACTAGCGGGAGGGATACGCAGTATTTT
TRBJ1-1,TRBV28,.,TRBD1,CASRTRTGHLSAFF,TGTGCCAGCAGAACCAGGACAGGGCACCTTTCAGCTTTCTTT
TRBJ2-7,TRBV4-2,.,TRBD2,CASSIVRGGGTYEQYF,TGTGCCAGCAGTATCGTACGTGGGGGAGGGACTTACGAGCAGTACTTC
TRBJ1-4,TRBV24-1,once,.,CATMDRTNEKLFF,TGTGCCACCATGGACAGAACTAATGAAAAACTGTTTTTT
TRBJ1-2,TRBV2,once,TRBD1,CASNPQGAGYGYTF,TGTGCCAGCAACCCACAGGGGGCGGGCTATGGCTACACCTTC
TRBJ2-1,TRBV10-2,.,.,CASRGGHSSYNEQFF,TGCGCCAGCAGGGGGGGGCATAGCTCCTACAATGAGCAGTTCTTC
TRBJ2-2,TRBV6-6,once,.,CASSPLRENTGELFF,TGTGCCAGCAGTCCGCTCAGGGAGAACACCGGGGAGCTGTTTTTT
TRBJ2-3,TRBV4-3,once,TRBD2,CASSQGGGRTDTQYF,TGCGCCAGCAGCCAAGGCGGGGGACGCACAGATACGCAGTATTTT
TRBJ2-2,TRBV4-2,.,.,CASSGVGASRTGELFF,TGTGCCAGCAGCGGGGTGGGGGCTTCCCGCACCGGGGAGCTGTTTTTT
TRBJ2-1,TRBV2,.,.,CASSEEESRLRSSYNEQFF,TGTGCCAGCAGTGAGGAAGAATCCCGACTAAGGAGCTCCTACAATGAGCAGTTCTTC
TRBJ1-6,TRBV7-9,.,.,CASSSDSSYNSPLHF,TGTGCCAGCAGCTCAGACAGCTCCTATAATTCACCCCTCCACTTT
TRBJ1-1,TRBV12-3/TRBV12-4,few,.,CASSRGGNTEAFF,TGTGCCAGCAGCCGAGGCGGGAACACTGAAGCTTTCTTT
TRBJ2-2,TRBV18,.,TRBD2,CASSQATQAGELGTGELFF,TGTGCCAGCTCACAAGCTACCCAAGCGGGAGAGTTGGGAACCGGGGAGCTGTTTTTT
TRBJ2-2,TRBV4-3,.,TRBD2,CASSQQRRGVITGELFF,TGCGCCAGCAGCCAGCAGCGGCGGGGGGTAATCACCGGGGAGCTGTTTTTT
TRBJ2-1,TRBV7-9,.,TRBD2,CASSWGWQRGTYNEQFF,TGTGCCAGCAGCTGGGGTTGGCAGCGGGGGACATACAATGAGCAGTTCTTC
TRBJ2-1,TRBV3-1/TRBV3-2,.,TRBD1,CASSPRGLYNEQFF,TGTGCCAGCAGCCCCAGGGGGCTCTACAATGAGCAGTTCTTC
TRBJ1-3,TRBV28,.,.,CASRTQGAYGNTIYF,TGTGCCAGCAGGACACAGGGAGCTTATGGAAACACCATATATTTT
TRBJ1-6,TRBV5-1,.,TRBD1,CASSLKGQGAGSNSPLHF,TGCGCCAGCAGCTTGAAGGGACAGGGGGCTGGGTCCAATTCACCCCTCCACTTT
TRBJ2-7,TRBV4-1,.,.,CASSHDSLTYEQYF,TGCGCCAGCAGCCATGACAGTTTAACCTACGAGCAGTACTTC
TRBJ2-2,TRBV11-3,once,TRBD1,CASSRGTAANTGELFF,TGTGCCAGCAGCCGAGGGACAGCGGCGAACACCGGGGAGCTGTTTTTT
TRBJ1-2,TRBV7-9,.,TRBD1,CASSPRPDRGYGYTF,TGTGCCAGCAGCCCCCGGCCGGACAGGGGGTATGGCTACACCTTC
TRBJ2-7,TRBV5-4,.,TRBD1,CASSEGQIYEQYF,TGTGCCAGCAGCGAGGGACAGATATACGAGCAGTACTTC
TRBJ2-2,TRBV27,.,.,CASSLLGTGGELFF,TGTGCCAGCAGTTTACTCGGGACTGGCGGGGAGCTGTTTTTT
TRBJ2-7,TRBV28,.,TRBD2,CASSSMALGLAF,TGTGCCAGCAGTTCTATGGCTTTGGGACTAGCTTTC
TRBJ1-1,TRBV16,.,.,CASSHTGEEGAFF,TGTGCCAGCAGCCACACGGGGGAGGAGGGAGCTTTCTTT
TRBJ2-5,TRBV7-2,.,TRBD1,CASSGQGLETQYF,TGTGCCAGCAGCGGACAGGGGTTGGAGACCCAGTACTTC
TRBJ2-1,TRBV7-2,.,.,CASSSGLEYNEQFF,TGTGCCAGCAGCTCCGGACTGGAGTACAATGAGCAGTTCTTC
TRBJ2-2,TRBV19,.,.,CASSSLDAETNTGELFF,TGTGCCAGTAGTAGCCTTGATGCGGAGACGAACACCGGGGAGCTGTTTTTT
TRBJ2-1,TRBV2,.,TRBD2,CASSETSGSSYNEQFF,TGTGCCAGCAGTGAGACTAGCGGGAGTTCCTACAATGAGCAGTTCTTC